Below, 21 T cell receptor beta chains from the same sample are listed, as sequenced in a study of cytomegalovirus exposure and HLA in healthy donors. TCRdb's copy holds only in-frame clones and misses some; the assay was immunoSEQ multiplex PCR. The table records 100,000 to 150,000 clones, 89% of them present only once. Sequencing was performed on PBMCs. These receptors were taken from a woman aged 18-29 years in good health and CMV-seronegative.

In this sample, this clone turned up once. The V and J genes are TRBV28 and TRBJ1-5; a possible D gene is TRBD1 (5 bases). CDR3 length: 15 residues. Germline lookup yields CDR1 MDHEN and CDR2 SYDVKM. Trimming took 1 base from V and 3 from J, leaving 10 bases between them. The CDR3 spells CASSLSAGVNQPQHF. Here the CDR3 DNA reads TGTGCCAGCAGTTTATCCGCGGGGGTCAATCAGCCCCAGCATTTT.

The chain carries TRBV5-6 and TRBJ2-1, with 11 positions matching TRBD2. The CDR3 has 15 residues. Trimming at V came to 5 bases and at J to 6 bases, leaving 7 bases not matched to a gene. CDR1 is SGHDT, CDR2 YYEEEE, per germline. In DNA, the CDR3 is TGTGCCAGCAGGAGCACTAGCGGGAGCGGCAATGAGCAGTTCTTC. Translated, it gives CASRSTSGSGNEQFF.

The chain carries TRBV19 and TRBJ1-5; D call uncertain. V lost 8 bases to trimming and J lost 1 base, with 18 bases between them. The germline V gene encodes CDR1 LNHDA and CDR2 SQIVND (reference sequence). There are 16 residues in the CDR3. CDR3 nucleotide sequence: TGTGCCAGTGGGTTAGGAGCCTACCCAAGCAATCAGCCCCAGCATTTT. Translating it yields CASGLGAYPSNQPQHF. Filled out from reference TRBV19 and TRBJ1-5, the complete variable domain reads DGGITQSPKYLFRKEGQNVTLSCEQNLNHDAMYWYRQDPGQGLRLIYYSQIVNDFQKGDIAEGYSVSREKKESFPLTVTSAQKNPTAFYLCASGLGAYPSNQPQHFGDGTRLSIL.

V is TRBV27 and J is TRBJ2-7; 7 positions match TRBD1. The J segment lost 1 base and the V segment lost 1 base, leaving 4 bases of the junction unmatched. This CDR3 comprises 15 residues. Germline values: CDR1 MNHEY, CDR2 SMNVEV (reference sequence). CDR3 amino acids: CASSLWWGQSYEQYF. The CDR3 DNA reads TGTGCCAGCAGTTTATGGTGGGGACAGTCCTACGAGCAGTACTTC.

The chain carries TRBV6-5 and TRBJ1-2, with D possibly matching TRBD1 (6 bases). CDR1 and CDR2 (germline): MNHEY, SVGAGI. The V and J ends lost 6 bases and 1 base respectively, with 12 bases between them. This CDR3 spans 14 amino acids. CDR3 residues: CASRFSGDNYGYTF. The CDR3 bases are TGTGCCAGCAGGTTCTCAGGGGATAACTATGGCTACACCTTC.

V usage is TRBV7-9 and J usage is TRBJ2-1; D gene ambiguous. V was pared by 8 bases and J by 0 bases, with 14 bases between. Germline V lookup: CDR1 SEHNR, CDR2 FQNEAQ (reference sequence). The CDR3 is 15 residues long. CDR3 protein: CASGSSGSSYNEQFF. The DNA for the CDR3 is TGTGCCAGCGGGTCTTCAGGCAGCTCCTACAATGAGCAGTTCTTC.

J is TRBJ2-7 and V is TRBV7-8; TRBD2 matches 13 bases. The CDR3 is 21 amino acids. The trim removed 5 bases at V and 3 bases at J, leaving 22 bases unmatched. Per germline, CDR1 SGHVS and CDR2 FQNEAQ. CDR3 in amino acids: CASSPDPPTSGRIGGVYEQYF. Here the CDR3 DNA reads TGTGCCAGCAGCCCCGATCCCCCGACTAGCGGGAGGATAGGAGGGGTCTACGAGCAGTACTTC.

The chain combines TRBV5-1 with TRBJ1-3, with D uncertain. Germline loops: CDR1 SGHRS, CDR2 YFSETQ. The V and J ends lost 4 bases and 0 bases respectively, with 11 bases between them. This CDR3 comprises 15 residues. CDR3 nucleotide sequence: TGCGCCAGCAGCAAGACTGTAAGCTCTGGAAACACCATATATTTT. It specifies CASSKTVSSGNTIYF.

This chain links TRBV30 with TRBJ1-4; D is unresolved. The CDR3 totals 14 residues. CDR1 is GTSNPN and CDR2 is SVGIG in the germline V gene (reference sequence). V was cut by 8 bases and J by 3 bases, with 16 bases left in between. For the CDR3, the DNA is TGTGCCCTTCAATGGGCCGGGGCTAATGAAAAACTGTTTTTT. Protein sequence: CALQWAGANEKLFF.

The chain uses TRBV7-6 and TRBJ2-5; 7 bases line up with TRBD2. This CDR3 is built from 14 residues. V was pared by 5 bases and J by 2 bases, with 5 bases of the junction left unmatched. CDR1 is SGHVS, CDR2 FNYEAQ, per germline. CDR3 region: CASSVSGAQETQYF. The CDR3 coding sequence is TGTGCCAGCAGCGTCAGCGGGGCACAAGAGACCCAGTACTTC.

The rearrangement links TRBV6-1 to TRBJ2-2, with 8 bases lining up with TRBD2. Trimming cost V 4 bases and J 4 bases; bases outside gene matches: 2. Per germline, CDR1 MNHNS and CDR2 SASEGT. The CDR3 has 14 residues. CDR3: CASSAGTSTGELFF. As DNA, the CDR3 is TGTGCCAGCAGTGCCGGGACTAGCACCGGGGAGCTGTTTTTT.

This chain joins TRBV28 and TRBJ2-7; TRBD2 agrees at 8 bases. V lost 7 bases to trimming and J lost 4 bases; unmatched junction nucleotides: 12. CDR3 length equals 15 residues. CDR1 is MDHEN and CDR2 is SYDVKM in the germline V gene. CDR3 DNA sequence: TGTGCCAGCACCACCCCCCAGCGGGAGACTTACGAGCAGTACTTC. Its protein is CASTTPQRETYEQYF. Drawing the rest from reference TRBV28 and TRBJ2-7, the complete variable domain is DVKVTQSSRYLVKRTGEKVFLECVQDMDHENMFWYRQDPGLGLRLIYFSYDVKMKEKGDIPEGYSVSREKKERFSLILESASTNQTSMYLCASTTPQRETYEQYFGPGTRLTVT.

The CDR3 protein is CASSQDWGQGYYEQYV. The CDR3 DNA reads TGCGCCAGCAGCCAAGATTGGGGCCAGGGCTACTACGAGCAGTACGTC. The rearrangement uses TRBV4-1 and TRBJ2-7, with D tentatively TRBD1 (5 bases). Germline V CDR1 and CDR2: MGHRA, YSYEKL. Trimming took off 0 bases at V and 3 bases at J, with 15 bases between the two ends. The CDR3 runs 16 residues.

The V gene is TRBV5-1, the J gene TRBJ2-1; 13 bases line up with TRBD2. CDR1 is SGHRS, CDR2 YFSETQ, per germline. J was trimmed by 8 bases and V by 0 bases; bases with no gene match: 5. CDR3 length: 16 amino acids. CDR3 coding DNA: TGCGCCAGCAGCTTGGGTGGGACTAGCGGGATCGATGAGCAGTTCTTC. Its protein is CASSLGGTSGIDEQFF.

The J gene is TRBJ1-4, the V gene TRBV6-6; 10 nucleotides line up with TRBD1. The length of the CDR3 is 15 residues. Germline V gives CDR1 MNHNY, CDR2 SVGAGI (reference sequence). V was clipped by 1 base and J by 4 bases; unmatched bases: 0. CDR3 coding DNA: TGTGCCAGCAGTTACTGGACAGGGGGTAATGAAAAACTGTTTTTT. This gives the protein CASSYWTGGNEKLFF.

This CDR3 reads CASSFVGDNEQFF. CDR3 sequence (DNA): TGCGCCAGCAGTTTTGTCGGGGACAATGAGCAGTTCTTC. The V call is TRBV10-1, the J call TRBJ2-1; D may be TRBD2 (5 bases). There are 13 residues in the CDR3. Germline CDR1 reads WNHNN; CDR2 reads SYGVQD (reference sequence). With 5 bases removed from V and 5 bases from J, the gap between germline ends came to 10 bases.

This clone was counted between two and nine times. The rearrangement links TRBV7-8 to TRBJ2-7; 13 positions match TRBD2. The CDR3 is 16 amino acids. The V and J ends lost 5 bases and 0 bases, in that order; junction bases with no gene match: 4. CDR1 is SGHVS and CDR2 is FQNEAQ in the germline V gene. CDR3 sequence reads: CASSPRTSGSSYEQYF. DNA for the CDR3: TGTGCCAGCAGCCCCCGGACTAGCGGGAGCTCCTACGAGCAGTACTTC.

The chain joins TRBV19 to TRBJ2-7; D remains unclear. Trimming removed 6 bases at V and 6 bases at J, with 15 bases between. The CDR3 sequence is 13 residues long. Germline CDR1 and CDR2: LNHDA and SQIVND (reference sequence). CDR3 DNA: TGTGCCAGTAGGTCGCAGCCAGGCAGCGAGCAGTACTTC. As protein: CASRSQPGSEQYF.

V and J are TRBV29-1 and TRBJ2-5; no firm D call. The ends were cut back, 4 bases at V and 4 bases at J, with 7 bases in the middle. Germline CDR1 reads SQVTM; CDR2 reads ANQGSEA. The CDR3 sequence is 11 residues long. The CDR3 loop is CSVGLGETQYF. The CDR3 coding sequence is TGCAGCGTTGGACTTGGAGAGACCCAGTACTTC.

The chain links TRBV6-5 to TRBJ2-2, with a weak D call TRBD2 (6 bases). Germline V gene sequence: CDR1 MNHEY, CDR2 SVGAGI. The CDR3 is 13 amino acids. Trimming took off 7 bases at V and 4 bases at J, with 10 bases between the two ends. DNA for the CDR3: TGTGCCAGCAAGCGGGCGCGCACCGGGGAGCTGTTTTTT. The encoded protein is CASKRARTGELFF.

V usage is TRBV6-1 and J usage is TRBJ1-2, with TRBD1 as a possible D gene (5 bases). Germline V lookup: CDR1 MNHNS, CDR2 SASEGT. The V end lost 7 bases, the J end lost 7 bases, and 7 bases lay between the germline ends. This CDR3 comprises 10 residues. CDR3: CASKDIGYTF. The CDR3 bases are TGTGCCAGCAAGGACATTGGCTACACCTTC.